This paragraph reports one T cell receptor (beta chain). Its antigen is currently unknown. This CDR3 spans 13 amino acids. Germline V lookup: CDR1 MNHNY, CDR2 SVGAGI (reference sequence). V was trimmed by 2 bases and J by 2 bases, leaving 4 bases between them. The treatment denotes: oral pan-JAK inhibitor, 5-10 mg twice daily. The sample belongs to a study of CD8+ T cells in alopecia areata. Study conclusions and caveats: In scalp and blood, many expanded lesional clones persisted during tofacitinib. There was only one nonresponder, so it was unclear how baseline CD8+ expansion relates to response. Possibly because of HLA-related factors, TCR sharing was less clear across patients than in mice. On tofacitinib, scalp clonality and expanded CD8+ clones among top 100 fell significantly.

cDNA reverse transcribed from extracted RNA served as the sequencing template. Assay: immunoSEQ multiplex PCR; the TCRdb copy retains only in-frame clones and omits some. The sample has some 95,000 clones; around 47% are singletons. The sequencing here drew on CD8+ T cells sorted from blood, taken at week 24, from a patient treated with tofacitinib. The chain has TRBV6-6 and TRBJ1-5; D is unclear. The TCR sequence derives from a human donor with alopecia areata. The CDR3, as DNA: TGTGCCAGCAGTTACGAGGGCAATCAGCCCCAGCATTTT. Its protein is CASSYEGNQPQHF.